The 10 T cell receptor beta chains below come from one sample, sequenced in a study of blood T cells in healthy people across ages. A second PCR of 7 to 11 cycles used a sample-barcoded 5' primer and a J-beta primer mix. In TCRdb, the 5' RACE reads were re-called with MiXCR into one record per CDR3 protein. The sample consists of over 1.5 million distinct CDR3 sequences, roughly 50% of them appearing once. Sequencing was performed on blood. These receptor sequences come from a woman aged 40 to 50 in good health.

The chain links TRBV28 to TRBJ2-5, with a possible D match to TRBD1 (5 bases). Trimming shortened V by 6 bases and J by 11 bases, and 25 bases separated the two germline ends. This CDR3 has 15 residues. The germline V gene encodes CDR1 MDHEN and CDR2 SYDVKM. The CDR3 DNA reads TGTGCCAGCAGCCCCCGGCAGGGCCTTTTCGCCGGGCAGTACTTC. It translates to CASSPRQGLFAGQYF. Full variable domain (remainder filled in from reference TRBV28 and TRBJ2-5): DVKVTQSSRYLVKRTGEKVFLECVQDMDHENMFWYRQDPGLGLRLIYFSYDVKMKEKGDIPEGYSVSREKKERFSLILESASTNQTSMYLCASSPRQGLFAGQYFGPGTRLLVL.

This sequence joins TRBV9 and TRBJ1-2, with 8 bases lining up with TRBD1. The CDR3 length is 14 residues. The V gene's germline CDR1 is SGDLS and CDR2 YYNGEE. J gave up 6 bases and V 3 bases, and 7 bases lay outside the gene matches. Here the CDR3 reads CASSDRGYSHGYTF. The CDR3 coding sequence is TGTGCCAGCAGCGACAGGGGGTATTCCCATGGCTACACCTTC.

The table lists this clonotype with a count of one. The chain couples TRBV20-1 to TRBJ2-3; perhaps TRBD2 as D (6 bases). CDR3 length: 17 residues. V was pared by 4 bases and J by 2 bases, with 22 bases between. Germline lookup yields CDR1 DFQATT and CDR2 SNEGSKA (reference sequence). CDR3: CSATLSDYAGFTDTQYF. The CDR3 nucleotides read TGCAGTGCTACCCTATCCGACTACGCGGGGTTCACAGATACGCAGTATTTT.

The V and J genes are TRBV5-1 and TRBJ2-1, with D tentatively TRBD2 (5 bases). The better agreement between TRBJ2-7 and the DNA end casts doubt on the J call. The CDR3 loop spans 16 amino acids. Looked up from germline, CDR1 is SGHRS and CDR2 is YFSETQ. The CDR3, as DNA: TGCGCCAGCAGCACCGAGGGTAGGGCTTCCTACAATGAGCAGTACTTC. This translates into CASSTEGRASYNEQYF.

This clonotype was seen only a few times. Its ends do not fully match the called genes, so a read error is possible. CDR3 protein: CASSLTSAGSYRQGTQYF. The CDR3 DNA follows: TGTGCCAGCAGCTTAACATCGGCAGGTTCTTATAGACAAGGGACCCAGTACTTC. The rearrangement joins TRBV7-2 to TRBJ2-5; the D is unclear. Germline assignment: CDR1 SGHTA and CDR2 FQGNSA. The CDR3 has 18 amino acids.

The CDR3 sequence: CSARGQAAPYSYTF. Written as DNA, the CDR3 is TGCAGTGCTAGAGGGCAAGCAGCCCCCTACAGCTACACCTTC. The chain has TRBV20-1 and TRBJ1-2; D is unresolved. CDR3 length: 14 residues. V was clipped by 1 base and J by 9 bases, with 18 bases between them. Germline CDR1 DFQATT, CDR2 SNEGSKA (reference sequence).

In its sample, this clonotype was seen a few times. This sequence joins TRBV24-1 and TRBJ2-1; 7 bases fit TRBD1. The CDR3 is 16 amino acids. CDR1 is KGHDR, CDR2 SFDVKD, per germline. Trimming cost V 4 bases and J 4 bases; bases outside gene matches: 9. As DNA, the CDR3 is TGTGCCACCAGTGAACAGACAGGGATTCAATACAATGAGCAGTTCTTC. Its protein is CATSEQTGIQYNEQFF.

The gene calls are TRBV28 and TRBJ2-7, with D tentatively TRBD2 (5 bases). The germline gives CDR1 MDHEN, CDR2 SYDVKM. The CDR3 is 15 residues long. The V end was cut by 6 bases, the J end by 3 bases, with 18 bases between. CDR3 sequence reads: CASSPPYSGIYEQYF. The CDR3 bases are TGTGCCAGCAGCCCGCCATACTCGGGGATCTACGAGCAGTACTTC.

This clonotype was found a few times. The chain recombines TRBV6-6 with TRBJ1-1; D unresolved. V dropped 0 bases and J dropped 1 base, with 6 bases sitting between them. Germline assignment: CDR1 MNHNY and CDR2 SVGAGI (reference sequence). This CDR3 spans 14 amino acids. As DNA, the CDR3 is TGTGCCAGCAGTTACTCGGGCGCGAACACTGAAGCTTTCTTT. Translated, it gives CASSYSGANTEAFF.

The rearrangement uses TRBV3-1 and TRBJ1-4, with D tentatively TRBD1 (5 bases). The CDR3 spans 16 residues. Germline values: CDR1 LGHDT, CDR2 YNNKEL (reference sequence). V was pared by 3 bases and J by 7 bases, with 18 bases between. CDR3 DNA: TGTGCCAGCAGCCACGAGGGGCATGGAAGAGGTGAAAAACTGTTTTTT. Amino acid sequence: CASSHEGHGRGEKLFF.